These 20 T cell receptor beta chains share one sample of origin, sequenced in a study of identical twins. Each CDR3 protein is one row after TCRdb ran MiXCR on the 5' RACE reads. The sample records about 220,000 distinct CDR3 sequences, approximately 9% being singletons. Input material: memory (CD45RO+) T cells sorted from blood. The origin of the receptors is a woman in her late teens or twenties in good health.

In this sample, this clonotype turned up many times. The chain carries TRBV20-1 and TRBJ2-2, with D perhaps matching TRBD1 (5 bases). Germline V gene data show CDR1 as DFQATT and CDR2 as SNEGSKA (reference sequence). The CDR3 contains 13 residues. V was shortened by 3 bases and J by 14 bases, with 19 bases between the two germline ends. CDR3 sequence: CSASRPQGGTLFF. CDR3 nucleotides: TGCAGTGCTAGTCGACCCCAGGGCGGTACACTGTTTTTT.

Only a few counts were recorded for this clonotype. This chain uses TRBV5-5 with TRBJ2-1; D is unresolved. V lost 0 bases to trimming and J lost 4 bases, with 14 bases between them. The CDR3 extends over 16 amino acids. The germline gives CDR1 SGHKS, CDR2 YYEKEE (reference sequence). In DNA, the CDR3 is TGTGCCAGCAGCTTGGCCCCCCCCCGAGGTTACAATGAGCAGTTCTTC. Translating it yields CASSLAPPRGYNEQFF.

This clonotype was detected many times. The V and J genes are TRBV20-1 and TRBJ2-7; no clear D. V lost 0 bases and J lost 3, with 12 bases in between. This CDR3 contains 14 residues. Germline V gene lookup returns CDR1 DFQATT and CDR2 SNEGSKA (reference sequence). The CDR3, as DNA: TGCAGTGCTAGAGATGGAAGGCAGGACTACGAGCAGTACTTC. This translates into CSARDGRQDYEQYF.

In its sample, this clonotype was seen many times. The chain joins TRBV12-3 or TRBV12-4 to TRBJ2-1; TRBD2 aligns across 7 bases. This CDR3 is 14 amino acids long. The ends lost 2 bases at V and 5 bases at J; junction bases unmatched: 3. The CDR3: CASSLSGADNEQFF. The CDR3 region has the DNA TGTGCCAGCAGTTTAAGCGGGGCTGACAATGAGCAGTTCTTC.

This clonotype has a count of ten or more. The chain links TRBV7-3 to TRBJ2-3; no definite D call. The CDR3 has 14 residues. Trimming cost V 6 bases and J 3 bases, with 13 bases left between them. CDR1 SGHTA and CDR2 FQGTGA come from the germline V gene. CDR3 nucleotide sequence: TGTGCCAGCAGTTCCGGAAGAGTAACAGATACGCAGTATTTT. Translated, it gives CASSSGRVTDTQYF.

This clonotype is labeled as medium-sized (0.01 to 0.1%). This chain connects TRBV3-1 to TRBJ2-7, with D unclear. The CDR3 length is 13 residues. Trimming stripped 0 bases from V and 4 bases from J, with 7 bases between. CDR1 and CDR2 (germline): LGHDT, YNNKEL (reference sequence). The DNA of the CDR3 is TGTGCCAGCAGCCAAGATGGCCCTTACGAGCAGTACTTC. Protein: CASSQDGPYEQYF.

The chain carries TRBV5-1 and TRBJ2-1, with 8 bases identical to TRBD1. The CDR3 is 14 residues long. In germline, CDR1 is SGHRS, CDR2 YFSETQ. The V and J ends lost 1 base and 7 bases, in that order; junction bases with no gene match: 4. CDR3: CASSLNTGGNEQFF. CDR3 nucleotides: TGCGCCAGCAGCTTGAATACAGGGGGGAATGAGCAGTTCTTC.

This clonotype was recorded many times. This sequence joins TRBV20-1 and TRBJ1-2; 8 nucleotides line up with TRBD1. The CDR3 length is 14 residues. Germline values: CDR1 DFQATT, CDR2 SNEGSKA (reference sequence). Trimming removed 5 bases from V and 4 bases from J; junction bases left unmatched: 9. The CDR3 loop reads CSALWTGMRYGYTF. The DNA for the CDR3 is TGCAGTGCTCTCTGGACAGGGATGCGCTATGGCTACACCTTC.

This clonotype came up a few times. This sequence joins TRBV5-1 and TRBJ1-1; 8 bases line up with TRBD1. The CDR3 is 14 residues long. CDR1 SGHRS and CDR2 YFSETQ come from the germline V gene. Germline trimming cut 4 bases from V and 5 bases from J; bases unmatched to any gene: 7. DNA for the CDR3: TGCGCCAGCAGCCATTCAACAGGGGGAACTGAAGCTTTCTTT. Its protein product is CASSHSTGGTEAFF. Full variable domain (rest looked up from reference TRBV5-1 and TRBJ1-1): KAGVTQTPRYLIKTRGQQVTLSCSPISGHRSVSWYQQTPGQGLQFLFEYFSETQRNKGNFPGRFSGRQFSNSRSEMNVSTLELGDSALYLCASSHSTGGTEAFFGQGTRLTVV.

The chain recombines TRBV6-6 with TRBJ1-2; tentative D call: TRBD1 (5 bases). The V end was cut by 6 bases, the J end by 3 bases, with 8 bases between. The CDR3 is 12 amino acids. Germline CDR1 reads MNHNY; CDR2 reads SVGAGI (reference sequence). In DNA, the CDR3 is TGTGCCAGCAGCCAGGGATACTATGGCTACACCTTC. Its translation: CASSQGYYGYTF.

The chain couples TRBV7-3 to TRBJ1-4; 11 nucleotides line up with TRBD1. The CDR3 totals 16 residues. V trimming: 3 bases; J trimming: 7 bases; junction bases outside the gene matches: 7. CDR1 SGHTA and CDR2 FQGTGA come from the germline V gene. CDR3 sequence: CASSLGQGVGGEKLFF. DNA for the CDR3: TGTGCCAGCAGCTTGGGACAGGGGGTTGGCGGTGAAAAACTGTTTTTT.

The table lists this clonotype with many counts. The chain recombines TRBV3-1 with TRBJ2-7, with D tentatively TRBD1 or TRBD2 (5 bases each). The CDR3 is 12 amino acids. Germline V gene lookup returns CDR1 LGHDT and CDR2 YNNKEL (reference sequence). Trimming shortened V by 3 bases and J by 2 bases, and 5 bases separated the two germline ends. The CDR3 DNA reads as TGTGCCAGCAGCCAGGGGGCCTACGAGCAGTACTTC. This sequence encodes CASSQGAYEQYF.

The chain uses TRBV13 and TRBJ2-1; D gene unclear. With 3 bases removed from V and 5 bases from J, the gap between germline ends came to 8 bases. The CDR3 totals 13 residues. Germline V gives CDR1 PRHDT, CDR2 FYEKMQ (reference sequence). CDR3 protein: CASSFMLNNEQFF. The CDR3 nucleotides are TGTGCCAGCAGCTTCATGTTAAACAATGAGCAGTTCTTC.

This clonotype occurred many times. The CDR3 region is CASSLEGEETQYF. The CDR3 nucleotides are TGCGCCAGCAGCTTAGAAGGGGAAGAGACCCAGTACTTC. The gene calls are TRBV5-1 and TRBJ2-5, with D tentatively TRBD1 (5 bases). Trimming cost V 2 bases and J 3 bases, with 8 bases left between them. Germline V lookup: CDR1 SGHRS, CDR2 YFSETQ. This CDR3 comprises 13 residues.

In this sample, this clonotype turned up a few times. The rearrangement uses TRBV4-3 and TRBJ1-1, with D hard to call. The length of the CDR3 is 13 residues. Germline-derived CDR1 and CDR2 are LGHNA and YSLEER. V was clipped by 0 bases and J by 4 bases, with 6 bases between them. In DNA, the CDR3 is TGCGCCAGCAGCCAAGAAAGAAGCACTGAAGCTTTCTTT. This codes for CASSQERSTEAFF.

A remark on this clonotype: This clone may be a read error of a much larger clone one base away. The chain recombines TRBV3-1 with TRBJ1-2, with 9 bases matching TRBD1. V gave up 3 bases and J gave up 6 bases; unmatched junction bases: 2. Germline values: CDR1 LGHDT, CDR2 YNNKEL (reference sequence). The CDR3 totals 13 residues. The CDR3 nucleotides read TGTGCCAGCAGCCACCGGACAGGGGATGGCTACACCTTC. Its translation is CASSHRTGDGYTF.

V and J are TRBV7-9 and TRBJ2-7, with a tentative D call TRBD2 (5 bases). This CDR3 spans 12 amino acids. CDR1 SEHNR and CDR2 FQNEAQ come from the germline V gene (reference sequence). The V gene lost 5 bases and the J gene lost 3 bases, with 8 bases spanning the gap. The CDR3 sequence: CASSVTSYEQYF. The CDR3 nucleotides read TGTGCCAGCAGCGTAACTAGCTACGAGCAGTACTTC.

This clonotype was recorded at least ten times. The chain uses TRBV7-8 and TRBJ2-5, with 8 bases matching TRBD1. Germline lookup yields CDR1 SGHVS and CDR2 FQNEAQ. Germline trimming cut 5 bases from V and 5 bases from J; bases unmatched to any gene: 10. The CDR3 is made up of 15 amino acids. CDR3 coding DNA: TGTGCCAGCAGCCCCGGACAGGGATCGTATGAGACCCAGTACTTC. Its translation: CASSPGQGSYETQYF.

The V and J genes are TRBV20-1 and TRBJ1-4, with D hard to call. The CDR3 is made up of 12 amino acids. Germline CDR1 is DFQATT and CDR2 is SNEGSKA (reference sequence). The ends were cut back, 4 bases at V and 4 bases at J, with 7 bases in the middle. The DNA for the CDR3 is TGCAGTGCTATGAGGATTAATGAAAAACTGTTTTTT. Its translation is CSAMRINEKLFF.

There are a few counts of this clonotype. The chain carries TRBV5-1 and TRBJ2-2; 12 nucleotides align to TRBD1. There are 16 residues in the CDR3. Germline CDR1 reads SGHRS; CDR2 reads YFSETQ. The ends lost 2 bases at V and 3 bases at J; junction bases unmatched: 2. CDR3 nucleotides: TGCGCCAGCAGCTTAGGGACAGGGGGCGACACCGGGGAGCTGTTTTTT. Its translation is CASSLGTGGDTGELFF.